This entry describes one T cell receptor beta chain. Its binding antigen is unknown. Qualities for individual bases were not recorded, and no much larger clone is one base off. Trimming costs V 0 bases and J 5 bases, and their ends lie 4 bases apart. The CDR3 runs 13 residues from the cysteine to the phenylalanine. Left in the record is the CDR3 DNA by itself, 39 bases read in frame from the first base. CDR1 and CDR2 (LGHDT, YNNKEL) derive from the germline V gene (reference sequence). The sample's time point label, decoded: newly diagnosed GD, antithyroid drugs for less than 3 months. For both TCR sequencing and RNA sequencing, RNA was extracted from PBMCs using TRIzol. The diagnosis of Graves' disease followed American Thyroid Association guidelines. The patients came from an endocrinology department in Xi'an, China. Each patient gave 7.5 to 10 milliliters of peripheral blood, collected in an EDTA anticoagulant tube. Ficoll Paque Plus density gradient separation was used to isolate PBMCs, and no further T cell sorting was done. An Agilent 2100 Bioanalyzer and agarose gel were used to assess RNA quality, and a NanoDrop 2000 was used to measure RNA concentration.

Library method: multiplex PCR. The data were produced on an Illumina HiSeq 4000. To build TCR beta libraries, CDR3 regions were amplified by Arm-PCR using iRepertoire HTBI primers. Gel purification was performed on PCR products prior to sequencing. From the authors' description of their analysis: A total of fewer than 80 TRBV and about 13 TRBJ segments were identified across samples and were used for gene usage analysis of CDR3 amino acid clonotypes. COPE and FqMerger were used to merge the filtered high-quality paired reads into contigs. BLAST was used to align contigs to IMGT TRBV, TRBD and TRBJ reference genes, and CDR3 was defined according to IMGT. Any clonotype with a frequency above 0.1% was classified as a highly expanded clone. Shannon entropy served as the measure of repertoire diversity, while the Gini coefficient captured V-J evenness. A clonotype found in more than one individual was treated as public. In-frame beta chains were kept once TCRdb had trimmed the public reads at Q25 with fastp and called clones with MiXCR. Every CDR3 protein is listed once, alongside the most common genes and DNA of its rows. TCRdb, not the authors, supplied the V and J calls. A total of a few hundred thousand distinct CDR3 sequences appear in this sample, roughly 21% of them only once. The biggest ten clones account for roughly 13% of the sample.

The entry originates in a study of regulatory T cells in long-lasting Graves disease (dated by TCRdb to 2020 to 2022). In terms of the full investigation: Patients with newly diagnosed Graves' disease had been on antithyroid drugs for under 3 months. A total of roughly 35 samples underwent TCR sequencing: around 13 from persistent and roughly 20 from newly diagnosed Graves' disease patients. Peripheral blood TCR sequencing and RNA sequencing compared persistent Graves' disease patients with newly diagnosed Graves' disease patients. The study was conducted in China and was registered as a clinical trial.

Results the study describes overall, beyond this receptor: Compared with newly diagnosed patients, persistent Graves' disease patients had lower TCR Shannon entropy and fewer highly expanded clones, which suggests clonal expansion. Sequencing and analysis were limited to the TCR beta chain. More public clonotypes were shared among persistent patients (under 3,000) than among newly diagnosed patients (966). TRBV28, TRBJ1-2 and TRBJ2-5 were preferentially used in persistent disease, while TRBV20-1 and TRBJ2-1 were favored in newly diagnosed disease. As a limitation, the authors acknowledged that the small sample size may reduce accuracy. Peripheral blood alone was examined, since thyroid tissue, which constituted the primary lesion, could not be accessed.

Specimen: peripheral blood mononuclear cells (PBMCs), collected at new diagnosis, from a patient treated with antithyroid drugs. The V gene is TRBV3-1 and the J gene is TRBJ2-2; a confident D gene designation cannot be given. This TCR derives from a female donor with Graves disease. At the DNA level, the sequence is TGTGCCAGCAGCCAAGATCTGACCGGGGAGCTGTTTTTT. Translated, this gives CASSQDLTGELFF. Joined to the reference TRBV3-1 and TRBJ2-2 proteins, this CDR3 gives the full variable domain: DTAVSQTPKYLVTQMGNDKSIKCEQNLGHDTMYWYKQDSKKFLKIMFSYNNKELIINETVPNRFSPKSPDKAHLNLHINSLELGDSAVYFCASSQDLTGELFFGEGSRLTVL.